This T cell receptor beta chain was identified in a study of beta chain features in type 1 diabetes. Study results and limitations: Type 1 diabetes patients showed a moderate but significant shortening of TCRB CDR3s in all four CD4+ subsets. Across patients, naive, central memory and Treg TCRB repertoires exhibited apparently greater similarity than was observed across healthy donors.

Expressed TCRB transcripts got sequenced, as all isolated RNA was reverse transcribed. Clones were read by immunoSEQ multiplex PCR, and TCRdb kept only the in-frame ones, dropping some. The table has roughly 180,000 clones, 7% to 9% seen once. Remarks on this clone: Its matching antigen is unknown.

Germline-derived CDR1 and CDR2 are MNHNS and SASEGT. This CDR3 is built from 13 residues. V was pared by 5 bases and J by 1 base, with 9 bases between. This sequence originates from a man aged 18 to 29 with type 1 diabetes. This chain connects TRBV6-1 to TRBJ2-7, with D possibly being TRBD1 (6 bases). The sample taken for sequencing was central memory CD4+ T cells from blood. Here the CDR3 reads CASSLDRSYEQYF. CDR3 coding DNA: TGTGCCAGCAGTTTGGACAGATCCTACGAGCAGTACTTC.